Listed here are 16 T cell receptor beta chains from one sample, sequenced in a study of cytomegalovirus exposure and HLA in healthy donors. The PCR used 60 Vbeta and 13 Jbeta primers. The data were produced by immunoSEQ multiplex PCR, yet TCRdb's version contains in-frame clones alone and is incomplete. The sample has approximately 120,000 clones, 65% to 80% seen once. Sequenced material: PBMCs. These receptors originate from a woman aged 40 to 50 in good health and CMV-seropositive.

The chain joins TRBV5-3 to TRBJ2-1, with TRBD2 identical over 15 bases. Being an ORF, TRBV5-3 has a function that is uncertain. With 9 bases clipped from V and 2 bases from J, the junction kept 12 bases outside the gene matches. CDR3 length: 18 amino acids. The CDR3, as DNA: TGTGCCAAAAGTCAATCCGGGACTAGCGGGAGGACCTACAATGAGCAGTTCTTC. It yields the protein CAKSQSGTSGRTYNEQFF.

This clone was seen once. The chain uses TRBV2 and TRBJ2-7, with TRBD2 matching over 11 bases. Germline lookup yields CDR1 SNHLY and CDR2 FYNNEI. V trimming: 3 bases; J trimming: 3 bases; junction bases outside the gene matches: 4. The CDR3 is 15 residues long. CDR3 residues: CASSDGTSGNYEQYF. The DNA for the CDR3 is TGTGCCAGCAGTGACGGGACTAGCGGAAACTACGAGCAGTACTTC.

The V gene is TRBV11-2, the J gene TRBJ1-2, with 7 bases lining up with TRBD1. Germline CDR1 reads SGHAT; CDR2 reads FQNNGV. V lost 7 bases, J lost 5 bases, and 7 bases stayed unmatched. The CDR3 covers 13 residues. As DNA, the CDR3 is TGTGCCAGCACCACGTCGACAGGGTATGGCTACACCTTC. Translated, it gives CASTTSTGYGYTF. Using reference TRBV11-2 and TRBJ1-2 for the parts outside the CDR3, the full variable domain is EAGVAQSPRYKIIEKRQSVAFWCNPISGHATLYWYQQILGQGPKLLIQFQNNGVVDDSQLPKDRFSAERLKGVDSTLKIQPAKLEDSAVYLCASTTSTGYGYTFGSGTRLTVV.

This clone was observed a handful of times. The V gene is TRBV5-1, the J gene TRBJ1-1; D is unclear. The germline gives CDR1 SGHRS, CDR2 YFSETQ. V lost 6 bases to trimming and J lost 3 bases, with 9 bases between them. CDR3 size: 12 residues. CDR3 sequence (DNA): TGCGCCAGCAAGTTTGAGGACACTGAAGCTTTCTTT. Its translation: CASKFEDTEAFF.

V gene TRBV19 combines with J gene TRBJ2-2, with TRBD1 as a possible D gene (5 bases). The V and J ends lost 10 bases and 1 base respectively, with 7 bases between them. From germline, CDR1 is LNHDA and CDR2 SQIVND (reference sequence). The CDR3 contains 12 residues. The CDR3 loop reads CATDRNTGELFF. The CDR3 bases are TGTGCCACCGACAGGAACACCGGGGAGCTGTTTTTT. Full variable domain (outside the CDR3, taken from reference TRBV19 and TRBJ2-2): DGGITQSPKYLFRKEGQNVTLSCEQNLNHDAMYWYRQDPGQGLRLIYYSQIVNDFQKGDIAEGYSVSREKKESFPLTVTSAQKNPTAFYLCATDRNTGELFFGEGSRLTVL.

This chain connects TRBV7-9 to TRBJ2-5; possible D gene TRBD1, 6 bases. Per the germline V gene, CDR1 is SEHNR and CDR2 is FQNEAQ (reference sequence). This CDR3 has 17 amino acids. Deletions cut 10 bases from V and 2 bases from J, with 26 bases between. Written as DNA, the CDR3 is TGTGCCACTCAGGGGAAAGGGACGACAGATCTTCAAGAGACCCAGTACTTC. Its translation: CATQGKGTTDLQETQYF. Together with reference TRBV7-9 and TRBJ2-5, the CDR3 gives the full variable domain: DTGVSQNPRHKITKRGQNVTFRCDPISEHNRLYWYRQTLGQGPEFLTYFQNEAQLEKSRLLSDRFSAERPKGSFSTLEIQRTEQGDSAMYLCATQGKGTTDLQETQYFGPGTRLLVL.

This clone was detected once. J is TRBJ1-3 and V is TRBV6-1; 12 bases line up with TRBD1. The V and J ends lost 1 base and 7 bases, in that order; junction bases with no gene match: 5. Germline CDR1 MNHNS, CDR2 SASEGT. CDR3 length: 16 amino acids. CDR3 in DNA: TGTGCCAGCAGTGAAGTATGGGGACAGGGGGCTAACACCATATATTTT. This encodes CASSEVWGQGANTIYF.

The chain combines TRBV4-1 with TRBJ2-2; TRBD1 agrees at 12 bases. This CDR3 has 18 amino acids. J was trimmed by 6 bases and V by 3 bases; bases with no gene match: 11. The V gene's germline CDR1 is MGHRA and CDR2 YSYEKL. The DNA of the CDR3 is TGCGCCAGCAGCCACCGAGCGGGCGGGACAGGGGGCGCCGGGGAGCTGTTTTTT. Translation: CASSHRAGGTGGAGELFF.

This clone was detected a few times. J is TRBJ2-3 and V is TRBV5-8; 7 nucleotides line up with TRBD2. The CDR3 sequence is 17 residues long. Germline loops: CDR1 SGHTS, CDR2 YDEGEE. The V gene end was trimmed by 0 bases and the J gene end by 1 base; junction bases not matched to a gene: 8. This CDR3 reads CASSLGLAAGGTDTQYF. CDR3 DNA: TGTGCCAGCAGCTTGGGACTAGCCGCGGGAGGCACAGATACGCAGTATTTT.

This clone was seen just once. The rearrangement joins TRBV4-1 to TRBJ2-7; the match to TRBD1 covers 10 bases. The germline V gene has CDR1 MGHRA and CDR2 YSYEKL. Losses at the gene ends were 4 bases for V and 4 bases for J; bases not matched to a gene: 4. The CDR3 covers 14 residues. CDR3 DNA: TGCGCCAGCAGCCCTGGGACAGGGGTTTACGAGCAGTACTTC. Its protein is CASSPGTGVYEQYF.

V gene TRBV5-4 combines with J gene TRBJ2-7; the D gene is possibly TRBD1 (5 bases). The germline gives CDR1 SGHNT, CDR2 YYREEE (reference sequence). The CDR3 is made up of 15 amino acids. Trimming shortened V by 0 bases and J by 3 bases, and 13 bases separated the two germline ends. The CDR3, as DNA: TGTGCCAGCAGCTTGGCCGGCACAGGCAACTACGAGCAGTACTTC. This sequence encodes CASSLAGTGNYEQYF.

The chain couples TRBV11-2 to TRBJ1-1, with D possibly matching TRBD1 (6 bases). Looked up from germline, CDR1 is SGHAT and CDR2 is FQNNGV. The ends were cut back, 1 base at V and 3 bases at J, with 9 bases in the middle. The CDR3 has 14 residues. This CDR3 is CASSLVRGHTEAFF. For the CDR3, the DNA is TGTGCCAGCAGCTTAGTCAGGGGACACACTGAAGCTTTCTTT.

The chain employs TRBV19 and TRBJ1-1; 8 bases are a match to TRBD1. V lost 10 bases, J lost 1 base, and 5 bases stayed unmatched. This CDR3 has 13 residues. CDR1 LNHDA and CDR2 SQIVND come from the germline V gene (reference sequence). The CDR3 region has the DNA TGTGCCACTGTGGACAGGGCGAACACTGAAGCTTTCTTT. It translates to CATVDRANTEAFF. Filled out from reference TRBV19 and TRBJ1-1, the complete variable domain reads DGGITQSPKYLFRKEGQNVTLSCEQNLNHDAMYWYRQDPGQGLRLIYYSQIVNDFQKGDIAEGYSVSREKKESFPLTVTSAQKNPTAFYLCATVDRANTEAFFGQGTRLTVV.

The chain has TRBV19 and TRBJ1-4; D not certain. The V end lost 0 bases, the J end lost 0 bases, and 8 bases lay between the germline ends. The CDR3 extends over 16 amino acids. CDR1 and CDR2 from the germline V gene are LNHDA and SQIVND (reference sequence). CDR3 coding DNA: TGTGCCAGTAGTATAGACAGATCCTCAACTAATGAAAAACTGTTTTTT. This encodes CASSIDRSSTNEKLFF. The entire variable domain, with the rest obtained from reference TRBV19 and TRBJ1-4, is as follows: DGGITQSPKYLFRKEGQNVTLSCEQNLNHDAMYWYRQDPGQGLRLIYYSQIVNDFQKGDIAEGYSVSREKKESFPLTVTSAQKNPTAFYLCASSIDRSSTNEKLFFGSGTQLSVL.

The chain carries TRBV29-1 and TRBJ2-1; 8 nucleotides agree with TRBD2. The V and J ends lost 6 bases and 5 bases, in that order; junction bases with no gene match: 6. Germline V gene data show CDR1 as SQVTM and CDR2 as ANQGSEA. This CDR3 region has 13 residues. The CDR3 DNA reads TGCAGCGTCCTGACTAGCGTGAACAATGAGCAGTTCTTC. Protein sequence: CSVLTSVNNEQFF.

The chain joins TRBV18 to TRBJ1-4, with TRBD1 identical over 7 bases. The ends lost 3 bases at V and 5 bases at J; junction bases unmatched: 6. CDR3 length: 15 amino acids. Germline V gene lookup returns CDR1 KGHSH and CDR2 LQKENI. CDR3 amino acids: CASSPGDRVNEKLFF. The CDR3 bases are TGTGCCAGCTCACCGGGTGACAGGGTGAATGAAAAACTGTTTTTT.